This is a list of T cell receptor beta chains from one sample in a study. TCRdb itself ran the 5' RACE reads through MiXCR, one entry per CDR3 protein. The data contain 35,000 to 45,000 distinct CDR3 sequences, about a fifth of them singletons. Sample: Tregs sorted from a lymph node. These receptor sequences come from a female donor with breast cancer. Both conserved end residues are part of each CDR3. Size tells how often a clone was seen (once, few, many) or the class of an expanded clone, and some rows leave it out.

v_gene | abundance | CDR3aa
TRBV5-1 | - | CASSLTDRTDTQYF
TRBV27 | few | CASSLGVTYEQYF
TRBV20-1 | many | CSAPASASAPPSTDTQYF
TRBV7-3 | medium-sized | CASSLGRSGSYNEQFF
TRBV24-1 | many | CATSGILGTGGNEQFF
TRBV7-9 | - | CASSLGGLYTEASF
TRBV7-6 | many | CASSLTGDGYTF
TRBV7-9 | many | CASRPDNQETQYF
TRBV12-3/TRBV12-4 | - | CASTLPGGNQPQHF
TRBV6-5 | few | CASSFGQGTEAFF
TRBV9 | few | CASSVGQGVMNEQFF
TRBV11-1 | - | CASSLDLMASGSRYEQYF
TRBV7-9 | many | CASSLAGGSNEQFF
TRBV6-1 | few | CASRDRDRGPDGELFF
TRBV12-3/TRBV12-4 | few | CASSGLAGGTQYF
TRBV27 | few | CASSLTAPQGRHEQYF
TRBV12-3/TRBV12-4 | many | CASSFRTELGYTF
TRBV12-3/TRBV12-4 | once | CASSVGEGQPQHF
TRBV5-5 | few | CASSLTLTRDIQYF
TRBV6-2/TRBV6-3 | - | CASSLAHPKSNQPQHF
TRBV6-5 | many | CASSSGLSGYTF
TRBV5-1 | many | CASSSQPAGSDVGDADTQYF
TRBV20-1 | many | CSAGGGTETQYF
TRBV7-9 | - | CASSLALVGFEQYF
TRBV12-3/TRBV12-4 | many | CASTLGQSNQPQHF
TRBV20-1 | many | CSASGSGGDEQFF
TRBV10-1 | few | CASNSKGDRETYEQYF
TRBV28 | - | CASRPQGNQETQYF
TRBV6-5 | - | CASSRLWFGTEAFF
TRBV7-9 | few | CASSPQGREQFF
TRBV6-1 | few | CASSELEMDTEAFF
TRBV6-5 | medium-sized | CASSLTSGANVLTF
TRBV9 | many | CASSVALGPLDNEQFF
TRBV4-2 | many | CASSQEWASGVVETQYF
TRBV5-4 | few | CASSRPDLAGFEQYF
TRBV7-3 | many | CASSPRAGGNYGYTF
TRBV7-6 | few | CASSKKLGATIYNEQFF
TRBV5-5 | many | CASSLEENTEAFF
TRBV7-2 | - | CASRRRGLSGEQFF
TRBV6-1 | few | CASSDQGQGMTDTQYF
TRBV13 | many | CASSLVASGNNEQFF
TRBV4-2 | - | CASRQLAGGVQETQYF
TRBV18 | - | CASSPPATDTQYF
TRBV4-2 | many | CASSQEGSGSYNEQFF
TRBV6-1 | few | CASSDLRGTNTEAFF